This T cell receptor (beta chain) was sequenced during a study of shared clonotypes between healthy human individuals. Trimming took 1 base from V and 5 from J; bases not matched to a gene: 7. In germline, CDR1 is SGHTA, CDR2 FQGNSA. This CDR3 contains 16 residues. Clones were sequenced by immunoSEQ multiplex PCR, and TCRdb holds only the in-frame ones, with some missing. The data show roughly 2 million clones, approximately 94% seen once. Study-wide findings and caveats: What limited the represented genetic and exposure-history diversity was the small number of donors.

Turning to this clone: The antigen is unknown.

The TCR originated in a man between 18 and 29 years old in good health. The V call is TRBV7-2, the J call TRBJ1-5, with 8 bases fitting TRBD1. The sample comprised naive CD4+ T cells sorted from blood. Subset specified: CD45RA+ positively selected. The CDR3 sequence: CASSLDVRTGYQPQHF. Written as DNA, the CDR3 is TGTGCCAGCAGCTTAGACGTCAGGACAGGGTATCAGCCCCAGCATTTT.